This T cell receptor (beta chain) was captured in a study of regulatory T cells in long-lasting Graves disease. Study-wide results and caveats: Among persistent patients, a larger number of public clonotypes were shared (roughly 2,900) than among newly diagnosed patients (about 1,000).

CDR3 regions were amplified by Arm-PCR using iRepertoire HTBI primers to build TCR beta libraries. TCRdb independently ran MiXCR on the multiplex PCR reads; one entry per CDR3 protein. The repertoire has some 200,000 distinct CDR3 sequences, roughly 19% of them found once; the top ten carry over 9.5%. This clonotype was seen ten or more times. Its specificity is unknown. V lost 4 bases and J 10 bases, leaving 21 bases between the germline ends. Germline loops: CDR1 SGDLS, CDR2 YYNGEE. This CDR3 is built from 15 residues. The sample's time point: newly diagnosed GD, antithyroid drugs for less than 3 months. The TCR library was prepared using RNA isolated from PBMCs. Graves' disease diagnosis relied on American Thyroid Association guidelines. Around 8.2 milliliters of peripheral blood went into EDTA tubes. These sequences were also reported in another study, on T cells in Graves' hyperthyroidism and ophthalmopathy. As that report states: In blood, most of the thyroid clonotypes expanded above 0.001 were also present.

This specimen was peripheral blood mononuclear cells (PBMCs), taken at new diagnosis, from a patient treated with antithyroid drugs. The source of this sequence is a woman younger than 45 with Graves disease. This chain links TRBV9 with TRBJ2-1; TRBD2 is a possible D gene (5 bases). The CDR3 coding sequence is TGTGCCAGCAGCACCCACCCCCAGCGGAACCGGGAGCAGTTCTTC. The encoded protein is CASSTHPQRNREQFF. The whole variable domain, filled in from reference TRBV9 and TRBJ2-1, reads DSGVTQTPKHLITATGQRVTLRCSPRSGDLSVYWYQQSLDQGLQFLIQYYNGEERAKGNILERFSAQQFPDLHSELNLSSLELGDSALYFCASSTHPQRNREQFFGPGTRLTVL.